The subject of this entry is one T cell receptor beta chain. A second PCR of 7 to 11 cycles used a sample-barcoded 5' primer and a J-beta primer mix. Tagging of each cDNA molecule was performed by a template-switch adaptor with 12 random nucleotides. Each CDR3 protein is one row after TCRdb ran MiXCR on the 5' RACE reads. The table includes about 1.4 million distinct CDR3 sequences, around 59% detected once. V lost 4 bases, J lost 11 bases, and 5 bases stayed unmatched. The CDR3 runs 12 residues. Germline V gene lookup returns CDR1 SGHDT and CDR2 YYEEEE. This record comes from a study of blood T cells in healthy people across ages.

The receptor was derived from a man in his late teens or twenties in good health. The sequenced sample consisted of blood. The J gene is TRBJ1-4, the V gene TRBV5-6, with 7 bases identical to TRBD1. The CDR3 coding sequence is TGTGCCAGCAGCGACGAACAGGGGAAACTGTTTTTT. It translates to CASSDEQGKLFF.